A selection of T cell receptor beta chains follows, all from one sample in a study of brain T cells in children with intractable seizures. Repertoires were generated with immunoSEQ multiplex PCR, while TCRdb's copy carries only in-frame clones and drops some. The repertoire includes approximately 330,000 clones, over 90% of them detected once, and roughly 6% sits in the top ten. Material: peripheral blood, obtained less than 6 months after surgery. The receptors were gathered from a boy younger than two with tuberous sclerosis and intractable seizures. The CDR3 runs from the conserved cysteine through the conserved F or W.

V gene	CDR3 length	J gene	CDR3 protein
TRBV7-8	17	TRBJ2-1	CASSPPLGIGGNNEQFF
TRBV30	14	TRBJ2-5	CAWSRQGAPETQYF
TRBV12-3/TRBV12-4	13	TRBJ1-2	CASSFGTNYGYTF
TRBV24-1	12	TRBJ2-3	CATSDHTDTQYF
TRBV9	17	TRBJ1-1	CASSARDRASMNTEAFF
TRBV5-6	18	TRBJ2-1	CASSLSQFQDSSYNEQFF
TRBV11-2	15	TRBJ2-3	CASSFGGRWTDTQYF
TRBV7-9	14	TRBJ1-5	CASSLTYSNQPQHF
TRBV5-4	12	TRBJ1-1	CASSLGHRAAFF
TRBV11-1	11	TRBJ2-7	CASSSGFEQYF
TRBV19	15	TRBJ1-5	CASSTRRDSNQPQHF
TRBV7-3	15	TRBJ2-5	CASSLRGDPTGTQYF
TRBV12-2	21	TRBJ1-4	CASRLAGWTGVGVSTNEKLFF
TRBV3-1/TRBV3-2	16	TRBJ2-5	CASSQVGGALQETQYF
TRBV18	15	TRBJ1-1	CASSPQTGRNTEAFF